The 9 T cell receptor beta chains below all came from one sample that was sequenced in a study of T cells in Graves' hyperthyroidism and ophthalmopathy (dated by TCRdb to between 2018 and 2021). Library preparation used multiplex PCR. Sequencing was carried out with an Illumina HiSeq 2000. TCR beta CDR3 regions were amplified from RNA transcripts. A first-round RT-PCR of the TCR CDR3 used the HTBI primer set with the Qiagen OneStep RT-PCR kit. TCRdb redid the processing of the public reads, applying fastp at Q25 and MiXCR, and retained in-frame beta chains. Merged by CDR3 protein, the rows form single entries marked with the most common genes and DNA. The sample table lists 500,000 to 650,000 distinct CDR3 sequences, 17% of them with a count of one. The ten largest clones capture 17% of the sample. Sequenced: blood. These TCRs come from a woman under 30 with Graves' ophthalmopathy.

This clonotype was seen many times. The J gene is TRBJ2-4, the V gene TRBV5-6, with 9 bases fitting TRBD1. V lost 4 bases, J lost 9 bases, and 20 bases stayed unmatched. This CDR3 comprises 18 residues. The germline gives CDR1 SGHDT, CDR2 YYEEEE. CDR3 DNA sequence: TGTGCCAGCAGCCCTGCCGGGACAGGGTTCGTATCCGGCCCCATTCAGTACTTC. It is translated as CASSPAGTGFVSGPIQYF.

V is TRBV7-2 and J is TRBJ2-3, with D perhaps TRBD2 (6 bases). This CDR3 is built from 15 residues. The V gene lost 1 base and the J gene lost 4 bases, with 12 bases spanning the gap. Germline V gene data show CDR1 as SGHTA and CDR2 as FQGNSA. For the CDR3, the DNA is TGTGCCAGCAGCTTAGACGGGGGAACCTCAGATACGCAGTATTTT. Its protein is CASSLDGGTSDTQYF. Full variable domain (outside the CDR3, taken from reference TRBV7-2 and TRBJ2-3): GAGVSQSPSNKVTEKGKDVELRCDPISGHTALYWYRQSLGQGLEFLIYFQGNSAPDKSGLPSDRFSAERTGGSVSTLTIQRTQQEDSAVYLCASSLDGGTSDTQYFGPGTRLTVL.

The chain combines TRBV14 with TRBJ1-2; a possible D gene is TRBD1 (5 bases). The CDR3 covers 14 residues. CDR1 SGHDN and CDR2 FVKESK come from the germline V gene. V lost 1 base and J lost 3, with 9 bases in between. CDR3 nucleotide sequence: TGTGCCAGCAGCCAAGCCGGGGACTACTATGGCTACACCTTC. This translates into CASSQAGDYYGYTF.

This clonotype was seen many times. The V gene is TRBV28, the J gene TRBJ2-2, with 11 bases aligning to TRBD2. V trimming: 5 bases; J trimming: 1 base; junction bases outside the gene matches: 3. The CDR3 runs 16 residues. Germline-derived CDR1 and CDR2 are MDHEN and SYDVKM. CDR3 nucleotide sequence: TGTGCCAGCAGTCACGGACTAGCGGGGAACACCGGGGAGCTGTTTTTT. Its protein is CASSHGLAGNTGELFF.

This chain joins TRBV28 and TRBJ2-3, with 12 bases lining up with TRBD2. The length of the CDR3 is 17 residues. Germline V gene lookup returns CDR1 MDHEN and CDR2 SYDVKM. The junction had 10 bases not matched to a gene; V was cut back by 5 bases and J by 4 bases. CDR3 bases: TGTGCCAGCAGTCCTTCGACTAGCGGGAGATACTCAGATACGCAGTATTTT. Protein: CASSPSTSGRYSDTQYF.

V and J are TRBV24-1 and TRBJ1-4; TRBD1 matches at 10 bases. The CDR3 has 18 residues. Trimming at V came to 3 bases and at J to 8 bases, leaving 14 bases not matched to a gene. Germline CDR1 is KGHDR and CDR2 is SFDVKD. This CDR3 reads CATSDGTGTGAKGEKLFF. CDR3 DNA sequence: TGTGCCACCAGTGATGGGACCGGGACAGGGGCCAAGGGAGAAAAACTGTTTTTT.

This clonotype was observed many times. V gene TRBV6-2 or TRBV6-3 combines with J gene TRBJ1-6; the D gene is possibly TRBD1 (6 bases). Germline CDR1 reads MNHEY; CDR2 reads SVGEGT. V lost 3 bases and J lost 14, with 14 bases in between. The CDR3 extends over 13 amino acids. The CDR3 spells CASSYQGTLTLHF. The CDR3 region has the DNA TGTGCCAGCAGTTATCAGGGGACGCTAACCCTCCACTTT.

This clonotype was counted ten times or more. This rearrangement joins TRBV28 to TRBJ2-7, with unresolved D. The CDR3 loop spans 12 amino acids. In germline, CDR1 is MDHEN, CDR2 SYDVKM. V dropped 7 bases and J dropped 4 bases, with 11 bases sitting between them. CDR3 region: CASTHRVYEQYF. The DNA for the CDR3 is TGTGCCAGCACCCATAGGGTGTACGAGCAGTACTTC.

This clonotype has a handful of counts. The chain carries TRBV9 and TRBJ2-1; the D gene is possibly TRBD1 (6 bases). CDR1 is SGDLS, CDR2 YYNGEE, per germline. This CDR3 has 13 amino acids. Trimming shortened V by 4 bases and J by 4 bases, and 9 bases separated the two germline ends. This CDR3 reads CASSPGVYNEQFF. CDR3 coding DNA: TGTGCCAGCAGCCCAGGGGTGTACAATGAGCAGTTCTTC.